This is a list of T cell receptor beta chains from one sample in a study of blood T cell repertoires in COVID-19. Sequencing used immunoSEQ multiplex PCR; TCRdb keeps in-frame clones, though not all of them. Of roughly 280,000 clones listed, around nine tenths are singletons. Sequenced: peripheral blood. Source of these receptors: a man between 50 and 59 years old with acute or convalescent COVID-19. CDR3s include the opening cysteine and the closing phenylalanine or tryptophan. Fields, in order: V gene, J gene, CDR3 length, clone size, D gene, CDR3 protein, CDR3 DNA. D genes are given only for firm matches. A row's size may be missing; if present it is once, few, many or a size class.

v_gene: TRBV9; j_gene: TRBJ1-6; len: 14; abundance: .; d_gene: .; CDR3aa: CASSAKWGDSPLHF; CDR3nt: TGTGCCAGCAGCGCCAAGTGGGGGGACTCACCCCTCCACTTT
v_gene: TRBV6-5; j_gene: TRBJ2-7; len: 16; abundance: .; d_gene: TRBD1; CDR3aa: CASSYQGDRVPYEQYF; CDR3nt: TGTGCCAGCAGTTACCAGGGGGACAGGGTCCCCTACGAGCAGTACTTC
v_gene: TRBV30; j_gene: TRBJ1-6; len: 13; abundance: .; d_gene: TRBD1; CDR3aa: CAWNAGGTGPLHF; CDR3nt: TGTGCCTGGAACGCCGGAGGGACAGGACCCCTCCACTTT
v_gene: TRBV5-1; j_gene: TRBJ1-1; len: 17; abundance: once; d_gene: .; CDR3aa: CASRAPTGPSMNTEAFF; CDR3nt: TGCGCCAGCAGGGCACCTACTGGGCCCTCCATGAACACTGAAGCTTTCTTT
v_gene: TRBV7-6; j_gene: TRBJ2-3; len: 18; abundance: .; d_gene: .; CDR3aa: CASSLANRGVQVADTQYF; CDR3nt: TGTGCCAGCAGCTTAGCGAACAGAGGCGTACAGGTAGCAGATACGCAGTATTTT
v_gene: TRBV3-1/TRBV3-2; j_gene: TRBJ2-6; len: 18; abundance: .; d_gene: TRBD1; CDR3aa: CASSPTGQGASGANVLTF; CDR3nt: TGTGCCAGCAGCCCCACGGGACAGGGGGCCTCTGGGGCCAACGTCCTGACTTTC
v_gene: TRBV2; j_gene: TRBJ1-2; len: 12; abundance: .; d_gene: .; CDR3aa: CASSWTPNGYTF; CDR3nt: TGTGCCAGCAGTTGGACACCGAATGGCTACACCTTC
v_gene: TRBV25-1; j_gene: TRBJ1-1; len: 15; abundance: .; d_gene: .; CDR3aa: CASSEPREGDTEAFF; CDR3nt: TGTGCCAGCAGTGAACCTAGGGAGGGGGACACTGAAGCTTTCTTT
v_gene: TRBV4-1; j_gene: TRBJ2-4; len: 15; abundance: once; d_gene: .; CDR3aa: CASSQLYLRKNIQYF; CDR3nt: TGCGCCAGCAGCCAACTCTACTTGAGAAAAAACATTCAGTACTTC
v_gene: TRBV5-1; j_gene: TRBJ2-7; len: 15; abundance: .; d_gene: .; CDR3aa: CASSLGFTLTYEQYF; CDR3nt: TGCGCCAGCAGCTTGGGGTTTACTCTCACCTACGAGCAGTACTTC
v_gene: TRBV7-9; j_gene: TRBJ2-5; len: 16; abundance: .; d_gene: TRBD2; CDR3aa: CASSTPPGGAGETQYF; CDR3nt: TGTGCCAGCAGCACCCCACCGGGGGGGGCCGGTGAGACCCAGTACTTC
v_gene: TRBV6-1; j_gene: TRBJ1-4; len: 14; abundance: .; d_gene: .; CDR3aa: CASSEAGGREKLFF; CDR3nt: TGTGCCAGCAGTGAAGCGGGAGGGCGTGAAAAACTGTTTTTT
v_gene: TRBV6-5; j_gene: TRBJ1-2; len: 14; abundance: .; d_gene: .; CDR3aa: CASSYGGGVSGYTF; CDR3nt: TGTGCCAGCAGTTACGGGGGGGGCGTAAGTGGCTACACCTTC
v_gene: TRBV2; j_gene: TRBJ2-5; len: 14; abundance: .; d_gene: .; CDR3aa: CASTQTSRGETQYF; CDR3nt: TGTGCCAGCACGCAGACCTCGAGGGGGGAGACCCAGTACTTC
v_gene: TRBV10-3; j_gene: TRBJ2-6; len: 14; abundance: .; d_gene: .; CDR3aa: CAITPSSGANVLTF; CDR3nt: TGTGCCATCACCCCGAGCTCTGGGGCCAACGTCCTGACTTTC
v_gene: TRBV7-9; j_gene: TRBJ1-1; len: 14; abundance: .; d_gene: .; CDR3aa: CASSGAGLYTEAFF; CDR3nt: TGTGCCAGCAGCGGGGCAGGGCTGTACACTGAAGCTTTCTTT
v_gene: TRBV11-2; j_gene: TRBJ2-3; len: 16; abundance: .; d_gene: TRBD1; CDR3aa: CASSLGQGISTDTQYF; CDR3nt: TGTGCCAGCAGCTTGGGACAGGGGATAAGCACAGATACGCAGTATTTT
v_gene: TRBV19; j_gene: TRBJ2-3; len: 20; abundance: .; d_gene: .; CDR3aa: CASSIDRGGRAGGRTDTQYF; CDR3nt: TGTGCCAGTAGTATAGATCGCGGGGGCCGGGCAGGAGGCCGGACAGATACGCAGTATTTT
v_gene: TRBV18; j_gene: TRBJ1-2; len: 14; abundance: .; d_gene: TRBD1; CDR3aa: CASSPRQGGDGYTF; CDR3nt: TGTGCCAGCTCACCGCGACAGGGGGGAGATGGCTACACCTTC
v_gene: TRBV7-9; j_gene: TRBJ1-2; len: 16; abundance: .; d_gene: TRBD1; CDR3aa: CASSPRQGAGGYGYTF; CDR3nt: TGTGCCAGCAGCCCCCGTCAGGGGGCCGGGGGCTATGGCTACACCTTC
v_gene: TRBV4-2; j_gene: TRBJ1-1; len: 15; abundance: .; d_gene: TRBD1; CDR3aa: CASSQTRGRNTEAFF; CDR3nt: TGTGCCAGCAGCCAAACCAGGGGGCGGAACACTGAAGCTTTCTTT
v_gene: TRBV6-6; j_gene: TRBJ1-2; len: 16; abundance: .; d_gene: TRBD1; CDR3aa: CASSYTAGTGDRGYTF; CDR3nt: TGTGCCAGCAGTTACACGGCCGGGACAGGGGATCGTGGCTACACCTTC
v_gene: TRBV19; j_gene: TRBJ1-6; len: 17; abundance: .; d_gene: .; CDR3aa: CATASVALRDGRIPLHF; CDR3nt: TGTGCCACCGCTTCTGTTGCCCTCCGGGACGGGAGAATACCCCTCCACTTT
v_gene: TRBV2; j_gene: TRBJ1-4; len: 14; abundance: .; d_gene: TRBD1; CDR3aa: CASMGGTGNEKLFF; CDR3nt: TGTGCCAGCATGGGGGGGACAGGGAATGAAAAACTGTTTTTT
v_gene: TRBV7-9; j_gene: TRBJ2-7; len: 15; abundance: few; d_gene: TRBD1; CDR3aa: CASSYSRGQGYEQYF; CDR3nt: TGTGCCAGCAGCTACTCTAGGGGACAGGGCTACGAGCAGTACTTC
v_gene: TRBV9; j_gene: TRBJ1-3; len: 16; abundance: .; d_gene: .; CDR3aa: CASSVGDYSSGNTIYF; CDR3nt: TGTGCCAGCAGCGTAGGGGACTACAGCTCTGGAAACACCATATATTTT
v_gene: TRBV13; j_gene: TRBJ2-4; len: 19; abundance: once; d_gene: .; CDR3aa: CASSPQFGGVAQAKNIQYF; CDR3nt: TGTGCCAGCAGCCCCCAATTTGGAGGGGTCGCTCAAGCCAAAAACATTCAGTACTTC
v_gene: TRBV9; j_gene: TRBJ2-1; len: 15; abundance: .; d_gene: TRBD1; CDR3aa: CASSVTGGPYNEQFF; CDR3nt: TGTGCCAGCAGCGTTACAGGGGGACCTTACAATGAGCAGTTCTTC
v_gene: TRBV18; j_gene: TRBJ1-2; len: 15; abundance: .; d_gene: TRBD1; CDR3aa: CASSPGTGHIYGYTF; CDR3nt: TGTGCCAGCTCACCCGGGACAGGGCACATCTATGGCTACACCTTC
v_gene: TRBV7-8; j_gene: TRBJ1-2; len: 15; abundance: .; d_gene: TRBD1; CDR3aa: CASSLGGRGGSGYTF; CDR3nt: TGTGCCAGCAGCTTAGGGGGGAGAGGGGGCAGCGGCTACACCTTC
v_gene: TRBV12-3/TRBV12-4; j_gene: TRBJ1-1; len: 11; abundance: .; d_gene: .; CDR3aa: CASSFRAEAFF; CDR3nt: TGTGCCAGCAGTTTCAGGGCTGAAGCTTTCTTT
v_gene: TRBV6-5; j_gene: TRBJ1-2; len: 14; abundance: .; d_gene: TRBD1; CDR3aa: CASSRVRTGNVYTF; CDR3nt: TGTGCCAGCAGTCGGGTCAGGACAGGGAACGTCTACACCTTC
v_gene: TRBV6-1; j_gene: TRBJ2-7; len: 14; abundance: .; d_gene: .; CDR3aa: CASSESGQTYEQYF; CDR3nt: TGTGCCAGCAGTGAATCAGGACAGACCTACGAGCAGTACTTC
v_gene: TRBV6-2/TRBV6-3; j_gene: TRBJ1-6; len: 20; abundance: .; d_gene: .; CDR3aa: CASSYSVVGTSDLLRRALHF; CDR3nt: TGTGCCAGCAGTTACTCGGTCGTCGGCACGTCGGATCTCCTTCGGCGGGCCCTCCACTTT
v_gene: TRBV24-1; j_gene: TRBJ2-3; len: 16; abundance: .; d_gene: TRBD1; CDR3aa: CATSDGDRGGPNTQYF; CDR3nt: TGTGCCACCAGTGATGGGGACAGGGGGGGACCAAATACGCAGTATTTT
v_gene: TRBV7-8; j_gene: TRBJ2-5; len: 13; abundance: .; d_gene: TRBD2; CDR3aa: CASSPAGGETQYF; CDR3nt: TGTGCCAGCAGCCCGGCGGGGGGAGAGACCCAGTACTTC
v_gene: TRBV5-1; j_gene: TRBJ1-4; len: 16; abundance: .; d_gene: TRBD1; CDR3aa: CASSLALGTGGEKLFF; CDR3nt: TGCGCCAGCAGCTTGGCCTTGGGGACAGGGGGCGAAAAACTGTTTTTT
v_gene: TRBV5-5; j_gene: TRBJ1-1; len: 15; abundance: .; d_gene: .; CDR3aa: CASSFQGSWNTEAFF; CDR3nt: TGTGCCAGCAGCTTCCAGGGGTCGTGGAACACTGAAGCTTTCTTT
v_gene: TRBV5-8; j_gene: TRBJ1-1; len: 14; abundance: once; d_gene: .; CDR3aa: CASSLLAASTEAFF; CDR3nt: TGTGCCAGCAGCTTGTTGGCGGCATCCACTGAAGCTTTCTTT
v_gene: TRBV29-1; j_gene: TRBJ2-7; len: 14; abundance: .; d_gene: .; CDR3aa: CSVTPGHSSYEQYF; CDR3nt: TGCAGCGTTACGCCGGGACACAGCTCCTACGAGCAGTACTTC
v_gene: TRBV10-3; j_gene: TRBJ1-1; len: 13; abundance: .; d_gene: .; CDR3aa: CAISFTANTEAFF; CDR3nt: TGTGCCATCAGTTTTACAGCGAACACTGAAGCTTTCTTT
v_gene: TRBV7-9; j_gene: TRBJ2-2; len: 17; abundance: .; d_gene: TRBD1; CDR3aa: CASSLNPGTVNTGELFF; CDR3nt: TGTGCCAGCAGCTTAAACCCCGGGACAGTGAACACCGGGGAGCTGTTTTTT
v_gene: TRBV13; j_gene: TRBJ2-1; len: 13; abundance: .; d_gene: .; CDR3aa: CASSPLGDNEQFF; CDR3nt: TGTGCCAGCAGCCCACTCGGGGACAATGAGCAGTTCTTC
v_gene: TRBV19; j_gene: TRBJ2-7; len: 15; abundance: once; d_gene: TRBD1; CDR3aa: CASSVRTGQTYEQYF; CDR3nt: TGTGCCAGTAGCGTAAGGACAGGGCAAACCTACGAGCAGTACTTC